This T cell receptor (beta chain) was identified in a study of blood T cells in healthy people across ages. This clonotype appeared many times. Looked up from germline, CDR1 is MNHEY and CDR2 is SVGAGI. Germline trimming cut 4 bases from V and 7 bases from J; bases unmatched to any gene: 4. CDR3 length: 13 residues. The second PCR ran about 7 to 12 cycles with a sample-barcoded 5' primer and J-beta primers. TCRdb passed the 5' RACE reads through MiXCR, listing each CDR3 protein once. Here the sample spans about 1,600,000 distinct CDR3 sequences, around 42% being singletons. Per-sample yields of isolated PBMCs were at least 6.5 million.

The rearrangement joins TRBV6-5 to TRBJ2-1, with 7 bases lining up with TRBD1. Sequencing used blood. The TCR comes from a young woman in good health. The CDR3 here is CASSFRGTNEQFF. CDR3 nucleotide sequence: TGTGCCAGCAGTTTCAGGGGGACGAATGAGCAGTTCTTC.